Here is one TCR beta chain with its context. Germline V gene lookup returns CDR1 ENHRY and CDR2 SYGVKD. After removal of 4 bases from V and 3 bases from J, the junction contained 8 bases not matched to a gene. This CDR3 has 15 amino acids. Under the authors' procedure: Amplification from reference gene primers served as the basis for estimated nucleated cell counts. Here immunoSEQ multiplex PCR was the method, and the copy in TCRdb shows in-frame clones only, minus some. V and J calls and clone size are copied from that table; D and trimming were computed from the DNA. Among roughly 700,000 clones listed, approximately 90% were seen once. The sample comes from a study of blood T cell repertoires in COVID-19. Across the study: There were acute and convalescent COVID-19 samples, and they came from the United States, Italy and Spain. In each case, the material was cDNA or gDNA derived from T cells, B-cell-depleted T cells, or PBMCs.

The sequence came from a woman between 18 and 29 years old with acute or convalescent COVID-19. Sequences were obtained from peripheral blood. The chain carries TRBV10-3 and TRBJ1-1; 7 nucleotides match TRBD1. CDR3 coding DNA: TGTGCCATCAGTGGGATACGGACAGGAGACACTGAAGCTTTCTTT. The encoded protein is CAISGIRTGDTEAFF.